This T cell receptor (beta chain) is from a study of blood T cell repertoires in COVID-19. About the research overall: T cells, B-cell-depleted T cells, or PBMCs supplied cDNA or gDNA.

V was cut by 4 bases and J by 2 bases, with 11 bases left in between. The germline gives CDR1 SGHTA, CDR2 FQGTGA. The CDR3 consists of 14 residues. This clone was seen a single time. Only in-frame clones appear in the TCRdb table, and some are missing; sequencing was by immunoSEQ multiplex PCR. The data contain 110,000 to 150,000 clones, about 90% of them singletons. The chain recombines TRBV7-3 with TRBJ1-1; weak D call: TRBD1 (5 bases). This receptor was taken from a woman older than 75 with acute or convalescent COVID-19. The sample taken for sequencing was peripheral blood. DNA of the CDR3: TGTGCCAGCAGCTCCACAAGGGGAAACACTGAAGCTTTCTTT. Translating gives CASSSTRGNTEAFF.